The source of this TCR beta chain is a study of response to subunit inactivated influenza vaccine. Study-wide results and limits: The authors suggested that every seasonal influenza vaccination recruits few new T cells.

This clonotype was detected a few times. Its antigen remains unidentified. Looked up from germline, CDR1 is SGHRS and CDR2 is YFSETQ. V was pared by 5 bases and J by 2 bases, with 18 bases between. The CDR3 extends over 16 amino acids. TCRdb independently ran MiXCR on the RT-PCR reads; one entry per CDR3 protein. The table has approximately 680,000 distinct CDR3 sequences, more than 15% seen once. This rearrangement joins TRBV5-1 to TRBJ2-3, with D maybe TRBD2 (6 bases). The receptor was derived from a man over 45 who received an inactivated influenza vaccine. The source material was PBMCs from blood, sampled roughly 12 days after vaccination. This CDR3 is CASRWGVAGHTDTQYF. The CDR3 bases are TGCGCCAGCAGATGGGGGGTCGCGGGGCACACAGATACGCAGTATTTT.